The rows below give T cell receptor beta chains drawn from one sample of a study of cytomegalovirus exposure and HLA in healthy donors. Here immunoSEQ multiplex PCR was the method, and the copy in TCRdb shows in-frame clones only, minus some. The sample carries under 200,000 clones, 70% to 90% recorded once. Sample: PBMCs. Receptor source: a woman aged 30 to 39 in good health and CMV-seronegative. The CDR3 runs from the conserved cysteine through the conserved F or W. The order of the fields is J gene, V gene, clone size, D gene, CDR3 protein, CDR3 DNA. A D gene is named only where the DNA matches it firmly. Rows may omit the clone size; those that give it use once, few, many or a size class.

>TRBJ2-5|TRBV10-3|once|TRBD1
CAISRQGAETQYF
TGTGCCATCAGCCGACAGGGGGCAGAGACCCAGTACTTC
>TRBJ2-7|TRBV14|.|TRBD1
CASSQDRTGVGEQYF
TGTGCCAGCAGCCAAGATCGGACAGGGGTTGGCGAGCAGTACTTC
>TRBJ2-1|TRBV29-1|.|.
CSVESPSPADNEQFF
TGCAGCGTTGAATCCCCCAGCCCTGCCGACAATGAGCAGTTCTTC
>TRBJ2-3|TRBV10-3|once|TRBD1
CAISESGQGLDTQYF
TGTGCCATCAGTGAGTCGGGACAGGGTTTGGATACGCAGTATTTT
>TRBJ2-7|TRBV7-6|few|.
CASSPARGNEQYF
TGTGCCAGCAGCCCCGCCAGGGGTAACGAGCAGTACTTC
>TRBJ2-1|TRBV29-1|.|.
CSVAGGGEQFF
TGCAGCGTTGCAGGGGGAGGTGAGCAGTTCTTC
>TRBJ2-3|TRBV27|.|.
CASSTGGSNTDTQYF
TGTGCCAGCAGCACCGGAGGGAGCAACACAGATACGCAGTATTTT
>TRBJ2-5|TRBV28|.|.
CASSRSPRWGVNQETQYF
TGTGCCAGCAGTAGATCCCCGCGGTGGGGAGTGAACCAAGAGACCCAGTACTTC
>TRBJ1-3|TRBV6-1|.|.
CASPGGAGNTIYF
TGTGCCAGCCCTGGAGGGGCTGGAAACACCATATATTTT
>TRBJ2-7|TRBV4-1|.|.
CASSRTGGSPMDEQYF
TGCGCCAGCAGCCGAACCGGTGGGTCTCCTATGGACGAGCAGTACTTC
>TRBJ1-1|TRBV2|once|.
CASRRDNMNTEAFF
TGTGCCAGCAGGAGGGACAATATGAACACTGAAGCTTTCTTT
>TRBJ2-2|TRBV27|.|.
CASSLPAASNTGELFF
TGTGCCAGCAGTTTACCAGCGGCGTCGAACACCGGGGAGCTGTTTTTT
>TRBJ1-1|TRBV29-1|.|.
CTLTRTSANTEAFF
TGCACCCTAACCCGGACCTCGGCTAACACTGAAGCTTTCTTT
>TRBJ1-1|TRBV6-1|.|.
CASGRGVSTEAFF
TGTGCCAGCGGGAGGGGCGTTTCCACTGAAGCTTTCTTT
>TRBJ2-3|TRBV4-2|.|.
CASSQGAERNTDTQYF
TGTGCCAGCAGCCAAGGCGCGGAGCGTAACACAGATACGCAGTATTTT
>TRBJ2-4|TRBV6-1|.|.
CASSEGLREHQYF
TGTGCCAGCAGTGAAGGTCTAAGAGAGCATCAGTACTTC
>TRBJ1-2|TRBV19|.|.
CASSGQTYGYTF
TGTGCCAGTAGCGGACAGACTTATGGCTACACCTTC
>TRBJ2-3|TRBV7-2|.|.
CASSLRRADTQYF
TGTGCCAGCAGCTTGCGCCGAGCAGATACGCAGTATTTT
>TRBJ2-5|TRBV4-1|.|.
CASSQTSTQETQYF
TGCGCCAGCAGCCAAACAAGTACACAAGAGACCCAGTACTTC
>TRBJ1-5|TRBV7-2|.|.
CASSHTGNSNQPQHF
TGTGCCAGCAGCCATACAGGTAATAGCAATCAGCCCCAGCATTTT
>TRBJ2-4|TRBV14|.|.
CASSQLTGTKAKNIQYF
TGTGCCAGCAGCCAATTAACCGGGACAAAAGCCAAAAACATTCAGTACTTC
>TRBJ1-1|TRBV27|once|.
CARCYRRNTEAFF
TGTGCCAGATGCTACAGGAGGAACACTGAAGCTTTCTTT
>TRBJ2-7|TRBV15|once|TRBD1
CATSIDRGRNEQYF
TGTGCCACCAGCATTGACAGGGGGCGGAACGAGCAGTACTTC
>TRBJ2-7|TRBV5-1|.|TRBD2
CASSFNGKPPGTSGGGGEQYF
TGCGCCAGCAGCTTCAACGGCAAGCCGCCCGGGACTAGCGGGGGGGGTGGCGAGCAGTACTTC
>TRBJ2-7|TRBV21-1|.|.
CASSTRQGYNYEQYF
TGTGCCAGCAGCACCCGGCAGGGCTATAACTACGAGCAGTACTTC
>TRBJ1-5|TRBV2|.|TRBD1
CASRGQSYSNQPQHF
TGTGCCAGCAGGGGACAGAGCTATAGCAATCAGCCCCAGCATTTT
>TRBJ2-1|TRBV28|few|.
CASTPLDRTSRGNEQFF
TGTGCCAGCACTCCTCTTGATCGGACCTCTCGAGGTAATGAGCAGTTCTTC
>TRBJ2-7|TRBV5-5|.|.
CASSLGDNYEQYF
TGTGCCAGCAGCTTGGGGGACAACTACGAGCAGTACTTC
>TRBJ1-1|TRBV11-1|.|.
CASSLDGGSNTEAFF
TGTGCCAGCAGCTTAGATGGGGGGTCGAACACTGAAGCTTTCTTT